A single sample is the source of the 6 T cell receptor beta chains below, sequenced in a study of Tregs in tolerant kidney transplant recipients (dated by TCRdb to between 2018 and 2021). Libraries were prepared through the immunoSEQ multiplex PCR assay. Imported from immuneACCESS, the table was reduced by TCRdb to in-frame sequences with V and J called. These copies leave out some clones; in studies compared against another copy, an unresolved V gene accounts for under half, and the cause of the remainder is not known. This sample's table contains roughly 15,000 clones. The ten biggest clones cover around 4% of the sample. Related donors were used in the transplants with nonmyeloablative bone marrow transplantation, and mixed chimerism was transient in the human trials. Material: CD4+ T cells from blood (PBMCs), obtained 12 months after the transplant. These receptors all come from a human patient who received a combined kidney and bone marrow transplant. It is possible that, after a transplant, some T cells come from the graft donor.

With respect to this clone: The read comes to an end 3 residues before the CDR3 does, leaving the germline J gene to fill in the end. The chain links TRBV4-2 to TRBJ1-2, with 7 bases aligning to TRBD1. The germline CDR1 and CDR2 sequences are LGHNA and YNFKEQ. The CDR3 loop spans 13 amino acids. The CDR3 is CASSQPGTDPYTF. The sequenced part of the CDR3 DNA is TGTGCCAGCAGCCAACCCGGGACAGACCCC.

Concerning this clone: The read ends 3 residues early relative to the CDR3; the germline J gene fills the gap. The chain has TRBV20-1 and TRBJ2-1, with TRBD2 matching over 9 bases. The CDR3 runs 15 residues. Losses at the gene ends were 6 bases for V and 9 bases for J; bases not matched to a gene: 15. Germline assignment: CDR1 DFQATT and CDR2 SNEGSKA (reference sequence). CDR3 DNA (partial): TGCAGTGCCCCAGGCGTGGGGACTAGCCAGGTTGAG. It yields the protein CSAPGVGTSQVE. The full CDR3 reads CSAPGVGTSQVEQFF.

For this clone: The read comes to an end 3 residues before the CDR3 does, leaving the germline J gene to fill in the end. The rearrangement links TRBV28 to TRBJ1-5; 8 positions match TRBD1. The ends lost 6 bases at V and 7 bases at J; junction bases unmatched: 11. CDR3 length equals 15 residues. The V gene's germline CDR1 is MDHEN and CDR2 SYDVKM. The CDR3 here is CASSSGQGIGQPQHF. Incomplete CDR3 DNA: TGTGCCAGCAGCTCTGGACAGGGAATAGGACAGCCC.

Concerning this clone: Read sequence stops 3 residues before the CDR3 end, and the germline J gene provides the missing end. The V call is TRBV7-9, the J call TRBJ1-1, with a tentative D call TRBD1 (6 bases). The CDR3 runs 15 residues. CDR1 is SEHNR, CDR2 FQNEAQ, per germline (reference sequence). Trimming took off 3 bases at V and 4 bases at J, with 15 bases between the two ends. CDR3 DNA (partial): TGTGCCAGCAGCTTCTCAGGGGCGGGAAGCACTGAA. Encoded protein: CASSFSGAGSTE. The full CDR3 protein is CASSFSGAGSTEAFF.

The CDR3 sequence is CSGPISTDTQYF. CDR3 bases read: TGCAGTGGTCCTATTAGCACAGATACG. This sequence joins TRBV20-1 and TRBJ2-3; D is unclear. The sequence runs out 3 residues before the end of the CDR3; the remainder is reconstructed from the germline J gene. V gave up 7 bases and J gave up 0 bases, with 8 bases separating them. This CDR3 spans 12 amino acids. Germline assignment: CDR1 DFQATT and CDR2 SNEGSKA (reference sequence).

Of note for this clone: The CDR3 extends 3 residues past the end of the read, so its final part is completed from the germline J gene. The chain has TRBV29-1 and TRBJ1-3; D unresolved. V lost 6 bases and J 3 bases, leaving 9 bases between the germline ends. In germline, CDR1 is SQVTM, CDR2 ANQGSEA. This CDR3 has 12 residues. The CDR3 bases that were read are TGCAGCGTAACCACGGGTGGAAACACC. Amino acids: CSVTTGGNT. The whole CDR3 is CSVTTGGNTIYF.